The 25 T cell receptor beta chains presented below share a single source sample, sequenced in a study of cytomegalovirus exposure and HLA in healthy donors. PCR amplification relied on 60 Vbeta primers (plus 13 Jbeta primers). Sequenced by immunoSEQ multiplex PCR; TCRdb stores in-frame clones only, minus some. Here the sample spans roughly 180,000 clones, under 85% being singletons. The sample comprised PBMCs. These receptor sequences come from a man between 18 and 29 years old in good health and CMV-seronegative.

Worth noting for this clone: Other DNA sequences in this specimen translate into the identical CDR3. The rearrangement joins TRBV14 to TRBJ2-3; possible D gene TRBD2, 5 bases. This CDR3 has 12 residues. Trimming shortened V by 1 base and J by 6 bases, and 5 bases separated the two germline ends. CDR1 is SGHDN and CDR2 is FVKESK in the germline V gene. DNA of the CDR3: TGTGCCAGCAGCCAAGGAGGGGATACGCAGTATTTT. Protein product: CASSQGGDTQYF.

The chain recombines TRBV18 with TRBJ2-5; possible D gene TRBD1, 6 bases. V was pared by 0 bases and J by 4 bases, with 18 bases between. CDR3 size: 17 residues. Germline V gene lookup returns CDR1 KGHSH and CDR2 LQKENI. Here the CDR3 DNA reads TGTGCCAGCTCACCACCGTTTAGCAGGGGTTTGAGAGAGACCCAGTACTTC. This encodes CASSPPFSRGLRETQYF.

The V and J genes are TRBV2 and TRBJ2-7; the match to TRBD2 covers 14 bases. Per germline, CDR1 SNHLY and CDR2 FYNNEI. This CDR3 region has 18 residues. J was trimmed by 3 bases and V by 4 bases; bases with no gene match: 11. CDR3 in DNA: TGTGCCAGCAGTGGGTTGAGACTAGCGGGAGGGCCGCTCTACGAGCAGTACTTC. Its protein product is CASSGLRLAGGPLYEQYF.

This sequence joins TRBV7-9 and TRBJ1-1, with 9 bases aligning to TRBD1. This CDR3 region has 14 residues. CDR1 is SEHNR, CDR2 FQNEAQ, per germline (reference sequence). The ends lost 4 bases at V and 3 bases at J; junction bases unmatched: 3. The DNA for the CDR3 is TGTGCCAGCAGCTCCCGGGACAGGGACACTGAAGCTTTCTTT. Translating gives CASSSRDRDTEAFF.

This CDR3 is CASSLVSGTHNEQFF. CDR3 DNA sequence: TGCGCCAGCAGCTTGGTTAGCGGCACCCACAATGAGCAGTTCTTC. The rearrangement links TRBV5-1 to TRBJ2-1; the D gene is possibly TRBD2 (6 bases). The CDR3 extends over 15 amino acids. V lost 0 bases and J lost 5, with 12 bases in between. In germline, CDR1 is SGHRS, CDR2 YFSETQ.

This clone was recorded once. The rearrangement uses TRBV2 and TRBJ1-2, with TRBD1 as a possible D gene (5 bases). CDR1 SNHLY and CDR2 FYNNEI come from the germline V gene. V lost 6 bases and J 8 bases, leaving 19 bases between the germline ends. This CDR3 is built from 14 residues. DNA of the CDR3: TGTGCCAGCAGGGCCTTATATCTCGGGGGAGGCTACACCTTC. Its translation is CASRALYLGGGYTF.

The J gene is TRBJ2-3, the V gene TRBV30, with TRBD2 matching 8 bases. CDR1 is GTSNPN and CDR2 is SVGIG in the germline V gene (reference sequence). CDR3 length: 15 residues. V shed 3 bases, J shed 6 bases, and the junction held 11 bases outside the gene matches. CDR3 nucleotides: TGTGCCTGGAGCGCGGGAGCGGGAGAGAAGGATACGCAGTATTTT. Translating gives CAWSAGAGEKDTQYF.

CDR3 sequence reads: CAWSPTQGYGYTF. The CDR3 DNA reads TGTGCCTGGAGTCCTACGCAGGGATATGGCTACACCTTC. The V call is TRBV30, the J call TRBJ1-2; weak D call: TRBD1 (5 bases). The CDR3 has 13 residues. Germline-derived CDR1 and CDR2 are GTSNPN and SVGIG (reference sequence). Trimming stripped 2 bases from V and 5 bases from J, with 12 bases between.

This chain links TRBV4-3 with TRBJ1-1; no clear D. This CDR3 is built from 15 residues. The V gene's germline CDR1 is LGHNA and CDR2 YSLEER. V was clipped by 4 bases and J by 1 base, with 13 bases between them. The CDR3 is CASSRHYRENTEAFF. CDR3 nucleotides: TGCGCCAGCAGCCGGCATTACAGAGAGAACACTGAAGCTTTCTTT.

This chain uses TRBV4-1 with TRBJ2-7; maybe TRBD1 (6 bases). Per germline, CDR1 MGHRA and CDR2 YSYEKL. The CDR3 extends over 14 amino acids. V lost 3 bases and J lost 10, with 19 bases in between. The CDR3 DNA reads TGCGCCAGCAGCCAGGCGAGACAGGCCTCCAACCAGTACTTC. Translated: CASSQARQASNQYF.

CDR3 sequence: CASTTTGGPYNEQFF. CDR3 nucleotide sequence: TGTGCCAGTACCACCACAGGGGGCCCCTACAATGAGCAGTTCTTC. V is TRBV19 and J is TRBJ2-1, with 9 bases lining up with TRBD1. The length of the CDR3 is 15 residues. Germline CDR1 and CDR2: LNHDA and SQIVND (reference sequence). After removal of 7 bases from V and 2 bases from J, the junction contained 6 bases not matched to a gene.

This clone came up once. The chain carries TRBV13 and TRBJ2-1; tentatively, D is TRBD2 (6 bases). The CDR3 has 14 amino acids. With 6 bases removed from V and 3 bases from J, the gap between germline ends came to 12 bases. Germline V gene data show CDR1 as PRHDT and CDR2 as FYEKMQ (reference sequence). CDR3 nucleotide sequence: TGTGCCAGCAGGGGGAGGCGAGACTACAATGAGCAGTTCTTC. Its translation: CASRGRRDYNEQFF.

On this clone itself: A read error may account for a junction end that differs from germline. V is TRBV7-7 and J is TRBJ2-3; 7 bases fit TRBD1. Per the germline V gene, CDR1 is SSHAT and CDR2 is FNYEAQ (reference sequence). The CDR3 loop spans 13 amino acids. Here the CDR3 DNA reads TGTGCTAGCAGCCCGACAGGGACAGATACGCAGTATTTT. It encodes CASSPTGTDTQYF. The complete variable domain, with remaining parts taken from reference TRBV7-7 and TRBJ2-3, reads GAGVSQSPRYKVTKRGQDVTLRCDPISSHATLYWYQQALGQGPEFLTYFNYEAQPDKSGLPSDRFSAERPEGSISTLTIQRTEQRDSAMYRCASSPTGTDTQYFGPGTRLTVL.

The V call is TRBV7-2, the J call TRBJ2-7, with 11 bases lining up with TRBD2. The J segment lost 2 bases and the V segment lost 5 bases, leaving 17 bases of the junction unmatched. Germline V gene sequence: CDR1 SGHTA, CDR2 FQGNSA. This CDR3 spans 19 amino acids. Here the CDR3 DNA reads TGTGCCAGCAGCCCGACTAGCGGGGCTGGGTTTGCCCAAGCCTACGAGCAGTACTTC. This translates into CASSPTSGAGFAQAYEQYF.

The chain employs TRBV5-6 and TRBJ2-1, with D possibly matching TRBD2 (6 bases). Germline V lookup: CDR1 SGHDT, CDR2 YYEEEE. Trimming stripped 4 bases from V and 0 bases from J, with 14 bases between. The CDR3 is 16 amino acids. The CDR3 sequence: CASSPQGGSSYNEQFF. CDR3 nucleotide sequence: TGTGCCAGCAGCCCCCAGGGAGGTTCCTCCTACAATGAGCAGTTCTTC.

The V gene is TRBV18, the J gene TRBJ2-5, with 11 positions matching TRBD2. The V gene end was trimmed by 3 bases and the J gene end by 5 bases; junction bases not matched to a gene: 17. Per germline, CDR1 KGHSH and CDR2 LQKENI. The CDR3 is 19 amino acids. This CDR3 reads CASSPFGTSGNNLGETQYF. CDR3 nucleotides: TGTGCCAGCTCACCTTTTGGGACTAGCGGCAATAATCTCGGGGAGACCCAGTACTTC.

The chain joins TRBV28 to TRBJ2-1; 9 positions match TRBD2. Germline V gene data show CDR1 as MDHEN and CDR2 as SYDVKM. The V and J ends lost 8 bases and 14 bases, in that order; junction bases with no gene match: 10. The CDR3 extends over 12 amino acids. CDR3 in amino acids: CASGTLTSGEFF. The CDR3 nucleotides read TGTGCCAGCGGGACCCTGACTAGCGGTGAGTTCTTC.

V is TRBV7-8 and J is TRBJ2-2; the D gene is possibly TRBD2 (6 bases). Germline V gene lookup returns CDR1 SGHVS and CDR2 FQNEAQ. V was cut by 1 base and J by 6 bases, with 15 bases left in between. This CDR3 has 16 amino acids. The CDR3 sequence: CASSLVRLAPAGELFF. The CDR3, as DNA: TGTGCCAGCAGCTTAGTTAGGCTAGCGCCGGCCGGGGAGCTGTTTTTT.

This sequence joins TRBV6-4 and TRBJ2-2, with TRBD1 matching over 9 bases. In germline, CDR1 is MRHNA, CDR2 SNTAGT. The CDR3 is 15 amino acids. The V gene end was trimmed by 5 bases and the J gene end by 3 bases; junction bases not matched to a gene: 4. This CDR3 is CASSSQGADTGELFF. DNA of the CDR3: TGTGCCAGCAGTTCACAGGGGGCCGACACCGGGGAGCTGTTTTTT.

The gene calls are TRBV28 and TRBJ2-1; possible D gene TRBD1, 5 bases. With 8 bases removed from V and 0 bases from J, the gap between germline ends came to 17 bases. CDR3 length: 16 residues. Germline-derived CDR1 and CDR2 are MDHEN and SYDVKM. CDR3 in amino acids: CASDPRQGPSYNEQFF. The CDR3 DNA is TGTGCCAGCGACCCCAGGCAGGGCCCCTCCTACAATGAGCAGTTCTTC.

This sequence joins TRBV7-8 and TRBJ2-5, with 7 bases aligning to TRBD1. Germline CDR1 and CDR2: SGHVS and FQNEAQ. V gave up 7 bases and J gave up 0 bases; unmatched junction bases: 11. The CDR3 loop spans 16 amino acids. CDR3 coding DNA: TGTGCCAGCAACCTACGACCAGGGGGACACCAAGAGACCCAGTACTTC. Translated: CASNLRPGGHQETQYF.

This chain uses TRBV6-5 with TRBJ2-1; no clear D. Trimming pared 2 bases from V and 0 bases from J, leaving 5 bases between. There are 14 residues in the CDR3. Germline V gene data show CDR1 as MNHEY and CDR2 as SVGAGI. CDR3: CASSYGPSYNEQFF. The CDR3 coding sequence is TGTGCCAGCAGTTACGGGCCCTCCTACAATGAGCAGTTCTTC.

This clone was counted once. V and J are TRBV11-1 and TRBJ1-4; 8 nucleotides agree with TRBD1. V lost 6 bases, J lost 10 bases, and 10 bases stayed unmatched. This CDR3 has 14 residues. Germline V gene sequence: CDR1 SGHAT, CDR2 FQDESV (reference sequence). CDR3 sequence: CASRPDRGRGKLFF. The CDR3 bases are TGTGCCAGCAGACCCGACAGGGGCAGAGGAAAACTGTTTTTT.

In its sample, this clone was seen once. The chain has TRBV6-1 and TRBJ2-3; D is unresolved. This CDR3 has 14 amino acids. Germline V gene data show CDR1 as MNHNS and CDR2 as SASEGT. Between the trimmed V and J ends, which lost 3 bases and 1 base, there was a span of 8 bases. The CDR3 region has the DNA TGTGCCAGCAGTGAGGCGGCGCGCACAGATACGCAGTATTTT. Amino acids: CASSEAARTDTQYF.

The gene calls are TRBV4-2 and TRBJ2-7; 7 bases agree with TRBD2. J lost 4 bases, V lost 4 bases, and 13 bases had no gene match. The CDR3 contains 16 residues. CDR1 is LGHNA, CDR2 YNFKEQ, per germline. CDR3 in DNA: TGTGCCAGCAGCCCACCGCCGGGACTACATCCTTACGAGCAGTACTTC. It codes for CASSPPPGLHPYEQYF.